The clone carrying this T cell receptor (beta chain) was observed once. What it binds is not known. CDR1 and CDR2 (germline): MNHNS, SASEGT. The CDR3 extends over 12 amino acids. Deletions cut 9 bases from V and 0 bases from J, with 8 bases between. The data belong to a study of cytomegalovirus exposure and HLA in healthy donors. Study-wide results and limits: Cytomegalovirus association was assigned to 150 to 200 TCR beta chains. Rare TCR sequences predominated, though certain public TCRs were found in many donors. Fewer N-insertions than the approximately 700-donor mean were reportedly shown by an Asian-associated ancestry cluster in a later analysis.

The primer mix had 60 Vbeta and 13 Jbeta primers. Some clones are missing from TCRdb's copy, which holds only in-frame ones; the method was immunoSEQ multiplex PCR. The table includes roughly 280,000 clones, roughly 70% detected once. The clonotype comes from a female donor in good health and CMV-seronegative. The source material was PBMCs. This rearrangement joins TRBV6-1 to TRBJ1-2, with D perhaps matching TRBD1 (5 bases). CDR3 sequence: CASLGPNYGYTF. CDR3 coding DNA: TGTGCCAGTCTGGGGCCTAACTATGGCTACACCTTC.